The rows below give T cell receptor beta chains drawn from one sample of a study of T cells after yellow fever vaccination. TCRdb passed the 5' RACE reads through MiXCR, listing each CDR3 protein once. This sample carries around 310,000 distinct CDR3 sequences, roughly 8.7% of them seen once, and the ten largest clones take approximately 18%. The specimen comprised PBMCs, sampled on the day of the first yellow fever vaccination. These receptors all stem from a man younger than 35 who received the YFV17D yellow fever vaccine. The CDR3 runs from the conserved cysteine through the conserved F or W. D genes are given only for firm matches. Size values are once, few and many counts, or a class for expanded clones, and some rows have none.

J: TRBJ2-2; D: TRBD2; V: TRBV28; size: NA; CDR3: CASSSGLAGGPDTGELFF; DNA: TGTGCCAGCAGTTCCGGACTAGCGGGGGGGCCGGACACCGGGGAGCTGTTTTTT
J: TRBJ2-2; D: NA; V: TRBV5-8; size: many; CDR3: CASTKVDIANTGELFF; DNA: TGTGCCAGCACCAAAGTGGACATCGCGAACACCGGGGAGCTGTTTTTT
J: TRBJ1-1; D: TRBD1; V: TRBV12-3/TRBV12-4; size: few; CDR3: CASSRTGTAIMNTEAFF; DNA: TGTGCCAGCAGTCGGACCGGGACAGCTATCATGAACACTGAAGCTTTCTTT
J: TRBJ1-6; D: NA; V: TRBV6-1; size: NA; CDR3: CASSLYPGPTDSPLHF; DNA: TGTGCCAGCAGCCTCTATCCGGGACCTACGGATTCACCCCTCCACTTT
J: TRBJ2-3; D: TRBD2; V: TRBV15; size: NA; CDR3: CATSRKTRLAGVTDTQYF; DNA: TGTGCCACCAGCAGGAAAACAAGACTAGCGGGGGTCACAGATACGCAGTATTTT
J: TRBJ2-4; D: NA; V: TRBV7-2; size: few; CDR3: CASSLRTSLLAKNIQYF; DNA: TGTGCCAGCAGCTTACGGACCTCCTTACTAGCCAAAAACATTCAGTACTTC
J: TRBJ1-2; D: NA; V: TRBV12-3/TRBV12-4; size: few; CDR3: CASSRTDGYTF; DNA: TGTGCCAGCAGCCGGACCGATGGCTACACCTTC
J: TRBJ2-1; D: NA; V: TRBV5-4; size: NA; CDR3: CASSLGSGTYNEQFF; DNA: TGTGCCAGCAGCTTAGGTTCAGGAACCTACAATGAGCAGTTCTTC
J: TRBJ1-1; D: NA; V: TRBV29-1; size: many; CDR3: CSVEPWDNTEAFF; DNA: TGCAGCGTTGAACCTTGGGATAACACTGAAGCTTTCTTT
J: TRBJ2-3; D: TRBD1; V: TRBV20-1; size: NA; CDR3: CTWDRGPDTDTQYF; DNA: TGCACCTGGGACAGGGGTCCCGACACAGATACGCAGTATTTT
J: TRBJ1-3; D: NA; V: TRBV4-1; size: NA; CDR3: CASSQEGSGNTIYF; DNA: TGCGCCAGCAGCCAGGAGGGGTCTGGAAACACCATATATTTT
J: TRBJ2-6; D: TRBD1; V: TRBV3-1; size: NA; CDR3: CASSQKIGQGPGANVLTF; DNA: TGTGCCAGCAGCCAGAAGATTGGACAGGGCCCTGGGGCCAACGTCCTGACTTTC
J: TRBJ2-4; D: TRBD2; V: TRBV7-9; size: NA; CDR3: CASSLAGLREGKNIQYF; DNA: TGTGCCAGCAGCTTAGCGGGACTAAGGGAGGGCAAAAACATTCAGTACTTC
J: TRBJ2-1; D: TRBD2; V: TRBV2; size: NA; CDR3: CASSEGSGGGRNEQFF; DNA: TGTGCCAGCAGTGAAGGTAGCGGGGGGGGAAGGAATGAGCAGTTCTTC